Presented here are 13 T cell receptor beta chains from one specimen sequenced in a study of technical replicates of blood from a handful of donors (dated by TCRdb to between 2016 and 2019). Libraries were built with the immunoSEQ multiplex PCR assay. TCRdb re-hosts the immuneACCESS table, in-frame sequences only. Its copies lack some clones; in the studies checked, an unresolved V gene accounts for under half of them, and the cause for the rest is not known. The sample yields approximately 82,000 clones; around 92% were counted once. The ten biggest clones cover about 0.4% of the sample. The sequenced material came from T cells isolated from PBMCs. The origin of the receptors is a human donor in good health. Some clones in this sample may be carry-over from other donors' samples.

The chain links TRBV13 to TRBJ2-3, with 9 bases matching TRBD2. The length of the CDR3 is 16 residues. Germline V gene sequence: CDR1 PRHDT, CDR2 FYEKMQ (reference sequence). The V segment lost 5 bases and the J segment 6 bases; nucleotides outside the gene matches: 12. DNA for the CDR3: TGTGCCAGCAGCCCGCTGGGGCGGGAGGGCCACGATACGCAGTATTTT. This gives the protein CASSPLGREGHDTQYF.

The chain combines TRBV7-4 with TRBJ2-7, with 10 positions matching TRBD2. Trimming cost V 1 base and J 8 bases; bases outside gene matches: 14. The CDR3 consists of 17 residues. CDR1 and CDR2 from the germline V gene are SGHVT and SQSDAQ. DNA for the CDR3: TGTGCCAGCAGCTTAGAAATCAGGGCTAGCGGGGGCCTCAAGCAGTACTTC. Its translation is CASSLEIRASGGLKQYF.

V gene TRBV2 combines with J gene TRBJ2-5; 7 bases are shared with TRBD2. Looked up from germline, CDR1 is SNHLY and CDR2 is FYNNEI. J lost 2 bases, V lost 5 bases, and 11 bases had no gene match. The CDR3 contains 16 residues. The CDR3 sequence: CASSRGDLGRQETQYF. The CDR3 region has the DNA TGTGCCAGCAGTCGGGGGGATCTAGGACGTCAAGAGACCCAGTACTTC.

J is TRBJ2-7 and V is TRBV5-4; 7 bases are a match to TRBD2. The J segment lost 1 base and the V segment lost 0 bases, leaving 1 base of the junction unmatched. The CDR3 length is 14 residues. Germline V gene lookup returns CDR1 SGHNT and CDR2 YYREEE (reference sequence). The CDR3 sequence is CASSLASGSYEQYF. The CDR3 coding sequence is TGTGCCAGCAGCTTGGCTAGCGGTTCCTACGAGCAGTACTTC.

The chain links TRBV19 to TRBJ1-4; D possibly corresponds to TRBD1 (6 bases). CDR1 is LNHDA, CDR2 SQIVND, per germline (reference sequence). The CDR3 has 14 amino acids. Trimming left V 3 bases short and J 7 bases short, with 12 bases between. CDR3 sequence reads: CASSIVRGAEKLFF. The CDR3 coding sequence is TGTGCCAGTAGTATTGTGCGGGGGGCTGAAAAACTGTTTTTT.

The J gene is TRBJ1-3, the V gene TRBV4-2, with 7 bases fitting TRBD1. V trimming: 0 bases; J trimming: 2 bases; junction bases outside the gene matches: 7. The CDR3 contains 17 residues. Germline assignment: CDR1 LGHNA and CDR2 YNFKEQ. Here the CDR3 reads CASSQEGAGTAGNTIYF. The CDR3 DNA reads TGTGCCAGCAGCCAAGAAGGGGCAGGGACAGCTGGAAACACCATATATTTT.

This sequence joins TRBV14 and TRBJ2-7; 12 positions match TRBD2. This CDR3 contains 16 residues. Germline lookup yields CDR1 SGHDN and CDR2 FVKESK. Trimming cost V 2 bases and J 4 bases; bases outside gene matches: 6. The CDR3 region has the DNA TGTGCCAGCAGCCAATCCGGACTAGCGGGATTTTACGAGCAGTACTTC. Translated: CASSQSGLAGFYEQYF.

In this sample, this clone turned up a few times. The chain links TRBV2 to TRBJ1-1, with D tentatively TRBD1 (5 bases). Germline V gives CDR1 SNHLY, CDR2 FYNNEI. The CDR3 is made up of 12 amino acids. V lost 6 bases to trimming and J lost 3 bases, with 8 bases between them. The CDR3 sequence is CASRPGYTEAFF. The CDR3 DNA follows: TGTGCCAGCAGGCCAGGGTACACTGAAGCTTTCTTT.

Here the CDR3 DNA reads TGTGCCAGCAGCCCACCACTTGGTAGCGGGAGGGCCGGAGATACGCAGTATTTT. Translated: CASSPPLGSGRAGDTQYF. The gene calls are TRBV9 and TRBJ2-3; 11 bases map to TRBD2. V gave up 4 bases and J gave up 5 bases; unmatched junction bases: 15. The CDR3 spans 18 residues. Germline CDR1 is SGDLS and CDR2 is YYNGEE.

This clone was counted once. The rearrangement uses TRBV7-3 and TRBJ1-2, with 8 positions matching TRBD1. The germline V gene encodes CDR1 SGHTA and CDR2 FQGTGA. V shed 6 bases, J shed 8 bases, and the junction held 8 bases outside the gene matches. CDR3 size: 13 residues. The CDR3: CASSRQGMEGYTF. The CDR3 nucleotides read TGTGCCAGCAGTCGACAGGGGATGGAAGGCTACACCTTC. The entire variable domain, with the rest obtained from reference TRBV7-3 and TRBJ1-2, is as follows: GAGVSQTPSNKVTEKGKYVELRCDPISGHTALYWYRQSLGQGPEFLIYFQGTGAADDSGLPNDRFFAVRPEGSVSTLKIQRTERGDSAVYLCASSRQGMEGYTFGSGTRLTVV.

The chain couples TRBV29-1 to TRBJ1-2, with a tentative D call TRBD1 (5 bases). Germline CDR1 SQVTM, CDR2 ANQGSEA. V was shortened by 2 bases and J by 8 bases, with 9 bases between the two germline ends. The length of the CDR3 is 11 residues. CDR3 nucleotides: TGCAGCGTTGAACGGAGGGGCGGCTACACCTTC. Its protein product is CSVERRGGYTF.

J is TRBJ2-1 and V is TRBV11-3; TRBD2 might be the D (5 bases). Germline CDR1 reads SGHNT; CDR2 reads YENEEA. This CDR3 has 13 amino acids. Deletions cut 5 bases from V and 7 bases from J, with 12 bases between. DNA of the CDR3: TGTGCCAGCAGCCTCGACTATGCTAATGAGCAGTTCTTC. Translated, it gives CASSLDYANEQFF.

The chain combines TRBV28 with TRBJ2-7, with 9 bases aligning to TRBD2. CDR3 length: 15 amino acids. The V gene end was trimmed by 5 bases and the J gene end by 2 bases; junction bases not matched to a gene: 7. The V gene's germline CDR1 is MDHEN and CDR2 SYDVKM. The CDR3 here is CASSPQGLAPYEQYF. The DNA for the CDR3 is TGTGCCAGCAGTCCACAGGGACTAGCCCCCTACGAGCAGTACTTC.